The clone carrying this T cell receptor (beta chain) came up a few times. The sample is drawn from a study of human T cells and chemical hapten exposure. Study-wide context: Sensitization was performed using 2% DPC on a 2 cm by 2 cm upper inner arm skin site.

The CDR3 has 9 amino acids. V was clipped by 4 bases and J by 8 bases, with 3 bases between them. Germline CDR1 reads SQVTM; CDR2 reads ANQGSEA. Time point denoted: patch test 3, about 24 weeks after DPC sensitization. Stated treatment: therapeutic diphenylcyclopropenone sensitization with weekly scalp DPC. In the authors' methods: The median was roughly 100,000 TCRs per sample, ranging about 20,000 to 690,600. TCRdb used MiXCR to reprocess the RACE reads, holding one entry per CDR3 protein. V and J calls and clone size were set by TCRdb, not the authors. The table lists 50,000 to 65,000 distinct CDR3 sequences, 9.9% of them singletons.

Material: whole blood, obtained in connection with sensitization to the hapten diphenylcyclopropenone (DPC). This TCR was sampled from a woman aged 40 to 49 with alopecia areata. Some clones in this sample may be carry-over from other donors' samples. The chain combines TRBV29-1 with TRBJ2-1, with no clear D. CDR3 protein: CSVGDEQFF. The CDR3 coding sequence is TGCAGCGTTGGAGATGAGCAGTTCTTC.